This entry lists 13 T cell receptor beta chains sequenced from one sample in a study of blood T cell repertoires in COVID-19. The table came from immunoSEQ multiplex PCR; TCRdb's copy has only in-frame clones and leaves some out. The sample yields some 150,000 clones, more than 75% seen once. The sample taken for sequencing was peripheral blood. The receptor source for this set is a man aged 70 or older with acute or convalescent COVID-19.

The CDR3 coding sequence is TGTGCCAGCAGGACCAGGGAGGCATCACCCCTCCACTTT. Translation gives CASRTREASPLHF. The chain employs TRBV28 and TRBJ1-6, with D possibly being TRBD1 (5 bases). Trimming cost V 6 bases and J 10 bases, with 13 bases left between them. This CDR3 has 13 residues. Germline CDR1 reads MDHEN; CDR2 reads SYDVKM.

This clone was observed once. The chain couples TRBV9 to TRBJ2-1; 7 bases are shared with TRBD2. V was pared by 2 bases and J by 0 bases, with 5 bases of the junction left unmatched. Germline V lookup: CDR1 SGDLS, CDR2 YYNGEE. CDR3 length: 16 residues. CDR3: CASSVSAGSSYNEQFF. CDR3 sequence (DNA): TGTGCCAGCAGCGTTTCAGCGGGAAGCTCCTACAATGAGCAGTTCTTC.

The V gene is TRBV7-8, the J gene TRBJ2-2; 9 bases are shared with TRBD1. J was trimmed by 7 bases and V by 5 bases; bases with no gene match: 8. CDR3 length equals 15 residues. CDR1 is SGHVS and CDR2 is FQNEAQ in the germline V gene. CDR3 coding DNA: TGTGCCAGCAGCCTCGACGGGACAGGGTTCGGGGAGCTGTTTTTT. Translated: CASSLDGTGFGELFF.

The V call is TRBV7-9, the J call TRBJ1-4; no clear D gene. Trimming removed 5 bases at V and 8 bases at J, with 18 bases between. The length of the CDR3 is 15 residues. Looked up from germline, CDR1 is SEHNR and CDR2 is FQNEAQ (reference sequence). CDR3 residues: CASSAGSFGDEKLFF. The CDR3 nucleotides are TGTGCCAGCAGCGCTGGGAGTTTTGGAGACGAAAAACTGTTTTTT. The full variable domain, rest sourced from reference TRBV7-9 and TRBJ1-4, is DTGVSQNPRHKITKRGQNVTFRCDPISEHNRLYWYRQTLGQGPEFLTYFQNEAQLEKSRLLSDRFSAERPKGSFSTLEIQRTEQGDSAMYLCASSAGSFGDEKLFFGSGTQLSVL.

This CDR3 reads CSVQRQGEGDTEAFF. In DNA form, the CDR3 reads TGCAGCGTGCAACGACAGGGTGAAGGGGACACTGAAGCTTTCTTT. This sequence joins TRBV29-1 and TRBJ1-1, with 7 positions matching TRBD1. This CDR3 has 15 residues. J gave up 3 bases and V 6 bases, and 13 bases lay outside the gene matches. CDR1 is SQVTM and CDR2 is ANQGSEA in the germline V gene.

V and J are TRBV19 and TRBJ1-3; 7 nucleotides match TRBD1. The J segment lost 0 bases and the V segment lost 3 bases, leaving 8 bases of the junction unmatched. Looked up from germline, CDR1 is LNHDA and CDR2 is SQIVND (reference sequence). There are 17 residues in the CDR3. DNA of the CDR3: TGTGCCAGTAGTATTCATTCGGACAGGAGCTCTGGAAACACCATATATTTT. It codes for CASSIHSDRSSGNTIYF.

This chain uses TRBV4-1 with TRBJ1-2; 7 nucleotides line up with TRBD1. The CDR3 has 17 residues. Trimming at V came to 2 bases and at J to 0 bases, leaving 9 bases not matched to a gene. CDR1 is MGHRA, CDR2 YSYEKL, per germline. DNA for the CDR3: TGCGCCAGCAGCCAACCGGGGACAGACCAGACTAACTATGGCTACACCTTC. It translates to CASSQPGTDQTNYGYTF.

This clone was recorded once. The chain recombines TRBV6-1 with TRBJ2-7; 9 bases are shared with TRBD1. CDR3 length equals 15 residues. Germline assignment: CDR1 MNHNS and CDR2 SASEGT. V lost 0 bases to trimming and J lost 3 bases; unmatched junction nucleotides: 3. The CDR3 here is CASSEAGTGLYEQYF. In nucleotides, the CDR3 is TGTGCCAGCAGTGAAGCCGGGACAGGGCTCTACGAGCAGTACTTC.

The rearrangement joins TRBV6-5 to TRBJ1-6; possibly TRBD1 for D (5 bases). In germline, CDR1 is MNHEY, CDR2 SVGAGI. The CDR3 covers 16 residues. Trimming took 2 bases from V and 1 from J, leaving 9 bases between them. CDR3 residues: CASSYRGGSYNSPLHF. The CDR3 nucleotides are TGTGCCAGCAGTTACAGGGGAGGTTCCTATAATTCACCCCTCCACTTT.

This clone was detected only a few times. The chain links TRBV7-2 to TRBJ2-7; D is possibly TRBD1 (5 bases). The germline V gene has CDR1 SGHTA and CDR2 FQGNSA. The germline V and J ends were trimmed by 3 bases and 3 bases, with 9 bases remaining between them. CDR3 length: 13 amino acids. DNA for the CDR3: TGTGCCAGCAGCTTTCAGGACAACTACGAGCAGTACTTC. This gives the protein CASSFQDNYEQYF.

This chain joins TRBV7-9 and TRBJ2-5; D not certain. The ends were cut back, 2 bases at V and 0 bases at J, with 16 bases in the middle. From germline, CDR1 is SEHNR and CDR2 FQNEAQ (reference sequence). The CDR3 runs to 17 residues. The CDR3 nucleotides read TGTGCCAGCAGCTTAATCGATAACAGACCTGACCAAGAGACCCAGTACTTC. Protein product: CASSLIDNRPDQETQYF.

The chain combines TRBV7-2 with TRBJ1-2; 8 bases align to TRBD1. The CDR3 has 17 amino acids. V lost 5 bases to trimming and J lost 8 bases; unmatched junction nucleotides: 19. Germline V CDR1 and CDR2: SGHTA, FQGNSA. CDR3 protein: CASSPQTGQGAAGGYTF. CDR3 DNA: TGTGCCAGCAGCCCTCAGACTGGACAGGGCGCGGCGGGGGGCTACACCTTC.

Here the CDR3 DNA reads TGTGCCAGCAGTGAATGGGGCCTCTATGGCTACACCTTC. It is translated as CASSEWGLYGYTF. V and J are TRBV6-1 and TRBJ1-2, with D maybe TRBD1 (5 bases). Germline V gives CDR1 MNHNS, CDR2 SASEGT. The V gene lost 2 bases and the J gene lost 4 bases, with 8 bases spanning the gap. This CDR3 comprises 13 residues.